The clone carrying this T cell receptor (beta chain) was recorded only once. Its antigen is unidentified. TCR sequencing covered a few patients who responded to pembrolizumab. V was trimmed by 4 bases and J by 0 bases, leaving 16 bases between them. This CDR3 has 16 residues. CDR1 SGHNT and CDR2 YENEEA come from the germline V gene. These data belong to a study of PD-1 blockade in mismatch repair-deficient tumors. Study in general: Patients had about 13 mismatch repair-deficient cancer types and were previously treated and progressing.

Repertoires were generated with immunoSEQ multiplex PCR, while TCRdb's copy carries only in-frame clones and drops some. The sample contains 130,000 or so clones, more than 85% of which appear only once. Study observations and caveats: After pembrolizumab, tumor-resident clones rose rapidly, then generally contracted before radiologic responses.

V and J are TRBV11-3 and TRBJ2-7, with D possibly matching TRBD2 (5 bases). This receptor was obtained from an adult with mismatch repair-deficient cancer. The sequencing here drew on peripheral blood, taken 44 weeks after starting pembrolizumab. CDR3 sequence reads: CASSSILRGNSYEQYF. As DNA, the CDR3 is TGTGCCAGCAGCTCGATCCTCCGGGGAAACTCCTACGAGCAGTACTTC.